Listed here is a single TCR beta chain. Its antigen is not known. The data belong to a study of shared clonotypes between healthy human individuals. Findings and caveats of the study: The sharing of 4% to 5.5% of naive CD4 clonotypes was seen across a few donors. Though the depth was large, rarefaction showed that sorted-subset sequencing was incomplete. Unshared clonotypes carried lower generation probabilities than those common to all four donors.

J gave up 4 bases and V 6 bases, and 8 bases lay outside the gene matches. Germline V gene sequence: CDR1 SGDLS, CDR2 YYNGEE. The CDR3 spans 14 residues. The authors loaded 150 to 250 ng DNA, 25,000 to 30,000 T cell genomes, into sorted-subset replicate PCRs. Assay used: immunoSEQ multiplex PCR; TCRdb lists only in-frame clones, some missing. There are about 1 million clones in the sample; around four fifths occur only once, and 1.2% to 1.5% lies in the top ten. The source material was memory CD4+ T cells sorted from blood. Regarding subset: CD45RA-negative fraction. The rearrangement links TRBV9 to TRBJ1-1; TRBD1 aligns across 8 bases. The sequence was obtained from a man in his late teens or twenties in good health. The CDR3 protein is CASTLEDRATEAFF. CDR3 sequence (DNA): TGTGCCAGCACCCTAGAGGACAGGGCCACTGAAGCTTTCTTT.